This passage covers 3 T cell receptor beta chains from one sample sequenced in a study of OX40 agonist ivuxolimab in advanced cancers. Profiling relied on immunoSEQ multiplex PCR, and the TCRdb table lists in-frame clones only, not all of them. The repertoire holds around 71,000 clones, with around 86% as singletons. Source: CD4+ or CD8+ T cells sorted from blood, taken in a trial of the OX40 agonist ivuxolimab. These receptor sequences come from an adult with an advanced solid tumor such as melanoma, head and neck, liver or kidney cancer.

V gene TRBV6-5 combines with J gene TRBJ1-2; no definite D call. The CDR3 runs to 15 residues. Trimming left V 1 base short and J 1 base short, with 10 bases between. CDR1 and CDR2 (germline): MNHEY, SVGAGI. CDR3 amino acids: CASSYLGSLNYGYTF. CDR3 coding DNA: TGTGCCAGCAGTTACTTGGGCAGCCTTAACTATGGCTACACCTTC.

The chain has TRBV7-8 and TRBJ1-2; 7 positions match TRBD1. Germline CDR1 is SGHVS and CDR2 is FQNEAQ. V was pared by 1 base and J by 7 bases, with 9 bases of the junction left unmatched. This CDR3 spans 15 amino acids. The CDR3 spells CASSLDRGRGFGYTF. The DNA for the CDR3 is TGTGCCAGCAGCTTAGATAGGGGGCGCGGGTTTGGCTACACCTTC.

The chain recombines TRBV5-5 with TRBJ2-3, with D hard to call. The CDR3 loop spans 14 amino acids. Germline CDR1 reads SGHKS; CDR2 reads YYEKEE (reference sequence). V lost 0 bases, J lost 2 bases, and 7 bases lay in between. CDR3: CASSLGLITDTQYF. The CDR3 DNA follows: TGTGCCAGCAGCTTGGGTTTAATCACAGATACGCAGTATTTT. Based on the CDR3 plus reference TRBV5-5 and TRBJ2-3, the full variable domain is DAGVTQSPTHLIKTRGQQVTLRCSPISGHKSVSWYQQVLGQGPQFIFQYYEKEERGRGNFPDRFSARQFPNYSSELNVNALLLGDSALYLCASSLGLITDTQYFGPGTRLTVL.